This T cell receptor beta chain was obtained from a study of T-cell memory formation after mild COVID-19. As for the study in general: In these data, TCR clusters were largely donor specific.

Amplification by 5'RACE using constant-segment primers produced TCR alpha and TCR beta cDNA libraries that carried sample barcodes and UMIs. TCRdb re-analysed the 5' RACE reads in MiXCR, keeping a single row per CDR3 protein. The sample consists of about 400,000 distinct CDR3 sequences, 23% of them appearing once. The CDR3 is 15 amino acids. The J segment lost 2 bases and the V segment lost 5 bases, leaving 2 bases of the junction unmatched. Germline V lookup: CDR1 SGHTA, CDR2 FQGNSA. Study-level findings and limits: Researchers report contracting CD4+ clones mostly in CM and EM, with CD8+ clones in EMRA. Nothing showed for sure that second-wave clones peaking on day 37 were SARS-CoV-2 specific.

This clonotype was observed at least ten times. Its matching antigen is unknown. The specimen was PBMCs or a T cell subset sorted from them (not recorded which). The J gene is TRBJ2-1, the V gene TRBV7-2; 11 nucleotides match TRBD2. The sequence came from an adult woman who had mild COVID-19 (a few samples of this study predate the infection). Cell type and time point are not known. The CDR3 loop reads CASSPSGRTYNEQFF. The CDR3, as DNA: TGTGCCAGCAGCCCTAGCGGGAGGACCTACAATGAGCAGTTCTTC.